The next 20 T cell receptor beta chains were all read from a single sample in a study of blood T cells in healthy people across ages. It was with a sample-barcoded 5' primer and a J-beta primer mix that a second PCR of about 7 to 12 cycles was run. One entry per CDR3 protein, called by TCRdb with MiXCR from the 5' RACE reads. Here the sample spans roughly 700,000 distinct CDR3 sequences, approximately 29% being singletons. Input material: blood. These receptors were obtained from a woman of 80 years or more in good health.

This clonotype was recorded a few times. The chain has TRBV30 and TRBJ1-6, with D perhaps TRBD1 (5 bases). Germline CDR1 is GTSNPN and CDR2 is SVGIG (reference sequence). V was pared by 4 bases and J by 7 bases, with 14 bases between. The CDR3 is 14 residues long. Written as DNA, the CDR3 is TGTGCCTGGAACAGGATAGTCTCCAATTCACCCCTCCACTTT. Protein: CAWNRIVSNSPLHF.

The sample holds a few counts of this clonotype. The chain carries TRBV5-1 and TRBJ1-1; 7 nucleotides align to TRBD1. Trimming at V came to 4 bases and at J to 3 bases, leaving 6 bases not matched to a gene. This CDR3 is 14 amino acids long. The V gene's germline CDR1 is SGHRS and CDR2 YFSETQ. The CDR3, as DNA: TGCGCCAGCAGCCTTACAGGGGAGGACACTGAAGCTTTCTTT. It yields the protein CASSLTGEDTEAFF.

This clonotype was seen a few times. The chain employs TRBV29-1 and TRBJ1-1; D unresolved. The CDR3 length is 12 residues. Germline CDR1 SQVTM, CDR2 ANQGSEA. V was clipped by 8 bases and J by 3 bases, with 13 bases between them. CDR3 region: CSTKSGYTEAFF. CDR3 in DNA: TGCAGCACCAAATCGGGTTACACTGAAGCTTTCTTT.

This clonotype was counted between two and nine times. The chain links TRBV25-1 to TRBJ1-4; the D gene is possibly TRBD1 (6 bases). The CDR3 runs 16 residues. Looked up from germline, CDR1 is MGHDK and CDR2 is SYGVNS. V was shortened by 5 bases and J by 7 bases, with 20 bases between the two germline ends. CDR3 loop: CASSPQSPRGGEKLFF. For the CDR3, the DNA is TGTGCCAGCAGTCCTCAAAGCCCCAGGGGTGGTGAAAAACTGTTTTTT.

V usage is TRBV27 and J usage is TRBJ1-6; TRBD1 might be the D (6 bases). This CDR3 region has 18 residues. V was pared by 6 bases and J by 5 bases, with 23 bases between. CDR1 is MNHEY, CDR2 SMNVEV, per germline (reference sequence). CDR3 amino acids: CASSLSRLNRDHNSPLHF. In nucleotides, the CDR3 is TGTGCCAGCAGCTTAAGCCGCCTGAACAGGGACCATAATTCACCCCTCCACTTT.

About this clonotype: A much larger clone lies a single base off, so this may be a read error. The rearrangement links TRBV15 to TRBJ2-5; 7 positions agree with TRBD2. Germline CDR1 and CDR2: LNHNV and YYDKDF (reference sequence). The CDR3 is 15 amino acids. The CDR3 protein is CATSPGEGGEEAQYF. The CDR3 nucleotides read TGTGCCACCAGCCCGGGGGAGGGAGGGGAAGAGGCCCAGTACTTC.

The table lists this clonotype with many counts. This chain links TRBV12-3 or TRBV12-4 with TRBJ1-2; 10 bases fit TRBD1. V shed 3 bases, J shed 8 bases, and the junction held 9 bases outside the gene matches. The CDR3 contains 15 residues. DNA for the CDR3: TGTGCCAGCAGTTTTCGTCCCGGGACAGGGGAGGGCTACACCTTC. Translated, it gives CASSFRPGTGEGYTF.

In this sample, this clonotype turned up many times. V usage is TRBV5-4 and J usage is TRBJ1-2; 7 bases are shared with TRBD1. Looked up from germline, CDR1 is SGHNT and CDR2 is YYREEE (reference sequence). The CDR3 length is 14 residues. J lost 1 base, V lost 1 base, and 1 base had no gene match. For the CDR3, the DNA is TGTGCCAGCAGCTTGACAGGGGATAACTATGGCTACACCTTC. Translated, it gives CASSLTGDNYGYTF.

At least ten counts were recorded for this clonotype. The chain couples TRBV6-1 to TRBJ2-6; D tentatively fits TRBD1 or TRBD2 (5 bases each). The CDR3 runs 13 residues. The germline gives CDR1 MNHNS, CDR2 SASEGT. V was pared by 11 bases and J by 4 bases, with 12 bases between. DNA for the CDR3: TGTGCCGTTGGGACCTCCGGGGCCAACGTCCTGACTTTC. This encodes CAVGTSGANVLTF.

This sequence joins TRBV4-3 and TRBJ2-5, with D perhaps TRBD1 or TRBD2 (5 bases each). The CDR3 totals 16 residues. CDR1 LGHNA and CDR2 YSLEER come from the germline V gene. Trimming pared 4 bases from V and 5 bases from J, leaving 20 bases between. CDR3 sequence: CASSLQLRGARETQYF. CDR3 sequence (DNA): TGCGCCAGCAGCCTCCAACTTAGAGGGGCGCGGGAGACCCAGTACTTC.

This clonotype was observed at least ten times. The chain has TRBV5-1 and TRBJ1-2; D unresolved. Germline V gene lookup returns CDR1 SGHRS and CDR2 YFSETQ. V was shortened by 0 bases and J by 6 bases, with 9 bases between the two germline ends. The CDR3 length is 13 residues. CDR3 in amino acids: CASSLGDIDGYTF. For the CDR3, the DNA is TGCGCCAGCAGCTTGGGGGATATCGATGGCTACACCTTC.

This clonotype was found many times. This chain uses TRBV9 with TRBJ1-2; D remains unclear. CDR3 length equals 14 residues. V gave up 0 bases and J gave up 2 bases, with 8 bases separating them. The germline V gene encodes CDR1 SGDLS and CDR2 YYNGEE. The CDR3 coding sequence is TGTGCCAGCAGCGTAGCCGAGGGAAACTATGGCTACACCTTC. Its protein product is CASSVAEGNYGYTF.

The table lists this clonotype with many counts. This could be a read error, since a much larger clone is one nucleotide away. The CDR3 DNA follows: TGTGCCAGCAGCGTAGCTTGGGACAGGGGCAACAATGAGCAGTACTTC. The encoded protein is CASSVAWDRGNNEQYF. The chain links TRBV9 to TRBJ2-5; 10 nucleotides match TRBD1. CDR1 and CDR2 (germline): SGDLS, YYNGEE. V lost 0 bases to trimming and J lost 11 bases; unmatched junction nucleotides: 13. CDR3 length: 16 amino acids.

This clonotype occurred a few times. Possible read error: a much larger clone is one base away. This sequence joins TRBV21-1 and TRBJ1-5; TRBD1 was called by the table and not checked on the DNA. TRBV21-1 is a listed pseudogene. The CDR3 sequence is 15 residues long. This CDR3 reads CASSPEQGRCQPQHF. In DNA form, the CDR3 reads TGTGCCAGCAGCCCCGAGCAGGGAAGGTGTCAGCCCCAGCATTTT.

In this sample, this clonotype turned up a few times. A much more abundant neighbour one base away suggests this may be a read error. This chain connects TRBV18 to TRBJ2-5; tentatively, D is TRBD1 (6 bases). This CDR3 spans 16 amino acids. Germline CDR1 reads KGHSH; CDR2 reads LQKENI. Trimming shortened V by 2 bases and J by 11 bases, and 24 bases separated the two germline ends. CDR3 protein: CASSPYARGASNEQYF. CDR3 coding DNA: TGTGCCAGCTCACCATACGCCAGGGGCGCGTCGAATGAGCAGTACTTC.

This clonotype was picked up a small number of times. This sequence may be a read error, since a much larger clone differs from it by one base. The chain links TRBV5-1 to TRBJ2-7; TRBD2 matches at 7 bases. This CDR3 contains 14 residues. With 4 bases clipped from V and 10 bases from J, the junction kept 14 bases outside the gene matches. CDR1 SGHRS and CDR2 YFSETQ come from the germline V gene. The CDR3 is CASSPFGGDEAQYF. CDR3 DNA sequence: TGCGCCAGCAGCCCTTTTGGGGGGGATGAGGCCCAGTACTTC.

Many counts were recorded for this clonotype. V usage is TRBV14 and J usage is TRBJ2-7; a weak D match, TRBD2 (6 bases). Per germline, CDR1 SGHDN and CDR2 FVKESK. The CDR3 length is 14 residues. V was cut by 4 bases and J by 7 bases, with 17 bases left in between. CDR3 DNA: TGTGCCAGCAGCCCCTGGGGACTCAATCGGGAGCAGTACTTC. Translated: CASSPWGLNREQYF.

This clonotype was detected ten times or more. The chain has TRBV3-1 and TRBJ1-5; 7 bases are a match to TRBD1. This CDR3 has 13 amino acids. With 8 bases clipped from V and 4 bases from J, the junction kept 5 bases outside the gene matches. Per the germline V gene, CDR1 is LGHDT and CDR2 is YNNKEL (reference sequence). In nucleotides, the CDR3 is TGTGCCAGCGGGACAGACAGGAATCAGCCCCAGCATTTT. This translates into CASGTDRNQPQHF.

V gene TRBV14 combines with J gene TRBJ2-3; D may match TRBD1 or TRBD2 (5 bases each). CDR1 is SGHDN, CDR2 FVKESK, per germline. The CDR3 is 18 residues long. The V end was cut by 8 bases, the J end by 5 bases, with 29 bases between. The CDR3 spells CASRRRQKTLARGDTQYF. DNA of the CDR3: TGTGCCAGCCGGCGGAGACAGAAAACACTTGCCCGGGGAGATACGCAGTATTTT.

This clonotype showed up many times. The CDR3: CASSPLGLGNEQFF. For the CDR3, the DNA is TGTGCCAGCAGCCCCCTGGGGCTTGGGAATGAGCAGTTCTTC. V is TRBV7-9 and J is TRBJ2-1; D perhaps matches TRBD1 (5 bases). Germline CDR1 and CDR2: SEHNR and FQNEAQ (reference sequence). V lost 5 bases to trimming and J lost 7 bases, with 15 bases between them. The length of the CDR3 is 14 residues.